The clone carrying this TCR beta chain was detected ten times or more. The target antigen is unknown. The data belong to a study of neurological immune-mediated disorders. Study outcomes and limitations: Private repertoires in all groups were suggested by the finding that expanded clones across subjects shared no CDR3 amino acid sequences. It was HTLV-1-associated myelopathy that showed the most TCR clonal expansion, while multiple sclerosis showed the least, falling below healthy controls.

The CDR3 length is 13 residues. The V gene lost 5 bases and the J gene lost 8 bases, with 13 bases spanning the gap. Synthesis of cDNA was carried out by template-switch 5'RACE. The reaction used 10-nucleotide random UMIs. TCRdb recomputed calls from the 5' RACE reads with MiXCR, one row per CDR3 protein. This sample carries fewer than 45,000 distinct CDR3 sequences, over 8.5% of them seen once, and the ten largest clones take approximately 4%. Regarding time point: technical triplicate 1. Sequencing was done on a sample of PBMCs. This TCR derives from a man in his fifties or sixties with HTLV-1-associated myelopathy (HAM/TSP). J is TRBJ2-1 and V is TRBV12-3 or TRBV12-4; D unclear. The CDR3 is CASSHTHRDEQFF. The CDR3 nucleotides read TGTGCCAGCAGTCATACTCATCGGGATGAGCAGTTCTTC.